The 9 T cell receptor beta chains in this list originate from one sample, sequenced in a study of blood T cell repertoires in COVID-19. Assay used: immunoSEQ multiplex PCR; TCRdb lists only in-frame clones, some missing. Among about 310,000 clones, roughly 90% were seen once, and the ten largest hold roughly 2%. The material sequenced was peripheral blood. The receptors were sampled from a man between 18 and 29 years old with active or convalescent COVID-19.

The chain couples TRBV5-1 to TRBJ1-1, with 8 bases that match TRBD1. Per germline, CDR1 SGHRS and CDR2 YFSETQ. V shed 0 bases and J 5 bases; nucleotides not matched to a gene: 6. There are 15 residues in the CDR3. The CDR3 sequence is CASSLGKTGETEAFF. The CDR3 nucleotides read TGCGCCAGCAGCTTGGGTAAGACAGGGGAGACTGAAGCTTTCTTT.

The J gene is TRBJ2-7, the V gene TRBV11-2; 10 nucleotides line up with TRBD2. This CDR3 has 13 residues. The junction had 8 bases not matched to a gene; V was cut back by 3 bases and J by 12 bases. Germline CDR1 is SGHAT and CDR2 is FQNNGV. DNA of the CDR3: TGTGCCAGCAGCTTTGCCCTAGCGGGAGACCCGTACTTC. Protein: CASSFALAGDPYF.

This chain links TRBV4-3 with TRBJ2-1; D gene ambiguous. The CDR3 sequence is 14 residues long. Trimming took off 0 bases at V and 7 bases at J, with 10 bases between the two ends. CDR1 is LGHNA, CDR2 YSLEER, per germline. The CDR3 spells CASSQDGVWNEQFF. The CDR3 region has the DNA TGCGCCAGCAGCCAAGACGGTGTTTGGAATGAGCAGTTCTTC.

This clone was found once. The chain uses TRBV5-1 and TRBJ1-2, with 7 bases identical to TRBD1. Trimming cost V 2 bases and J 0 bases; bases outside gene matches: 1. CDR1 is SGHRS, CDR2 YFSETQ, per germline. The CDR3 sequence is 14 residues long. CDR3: CASSFGTANYGYTF. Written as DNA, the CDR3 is TGCGCCAGCAGCTTTGGGACAGCTAACTATGGCTACACCTTC.

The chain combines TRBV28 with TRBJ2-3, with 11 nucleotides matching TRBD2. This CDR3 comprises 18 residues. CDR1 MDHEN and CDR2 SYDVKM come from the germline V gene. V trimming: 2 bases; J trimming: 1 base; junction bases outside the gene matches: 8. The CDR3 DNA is TGTGCCAGCAGTTTACTCATCGGGACTAGCGGTGGCACAGATACGCAGTATTTT. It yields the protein CASSLLIGTSGGTDTQYF.

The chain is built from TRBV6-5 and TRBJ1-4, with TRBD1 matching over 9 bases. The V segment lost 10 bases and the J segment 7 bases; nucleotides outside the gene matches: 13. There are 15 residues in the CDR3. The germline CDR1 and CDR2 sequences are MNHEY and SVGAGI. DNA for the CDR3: TGTGCCATTCGGCCGGGACAGGGAGGCGGTGAAAAACTGTTTTTT. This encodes CAIRPGQGGGEKLFF.

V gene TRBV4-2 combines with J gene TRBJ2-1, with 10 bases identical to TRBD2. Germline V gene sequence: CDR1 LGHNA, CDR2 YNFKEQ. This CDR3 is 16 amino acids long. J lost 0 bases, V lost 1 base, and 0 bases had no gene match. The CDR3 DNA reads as TGTGCCAGCAGCCAAGGGACTAGCGGCTCCTACAATGAGCAGTTCTTC. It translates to CASSQGTSGSYNEQFF.

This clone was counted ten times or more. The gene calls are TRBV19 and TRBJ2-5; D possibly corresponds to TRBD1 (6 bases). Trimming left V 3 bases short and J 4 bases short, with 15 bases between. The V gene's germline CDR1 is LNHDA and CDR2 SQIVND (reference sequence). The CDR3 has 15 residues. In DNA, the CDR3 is TGTGCCAGTAGTATCGCACGTACAGGGTTAGAGACCCAGTACTTC. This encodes CASSIARTGLETQYF.

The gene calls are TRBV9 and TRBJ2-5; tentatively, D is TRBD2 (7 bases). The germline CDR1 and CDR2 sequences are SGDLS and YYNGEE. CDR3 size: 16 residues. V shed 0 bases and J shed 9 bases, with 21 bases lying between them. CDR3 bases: TGTGCCAGCAGCGTAGAGGCTAGCGGCCAGTGGGGGCCCCAGTACTTC. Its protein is CASSVEASGQWGPQYF.